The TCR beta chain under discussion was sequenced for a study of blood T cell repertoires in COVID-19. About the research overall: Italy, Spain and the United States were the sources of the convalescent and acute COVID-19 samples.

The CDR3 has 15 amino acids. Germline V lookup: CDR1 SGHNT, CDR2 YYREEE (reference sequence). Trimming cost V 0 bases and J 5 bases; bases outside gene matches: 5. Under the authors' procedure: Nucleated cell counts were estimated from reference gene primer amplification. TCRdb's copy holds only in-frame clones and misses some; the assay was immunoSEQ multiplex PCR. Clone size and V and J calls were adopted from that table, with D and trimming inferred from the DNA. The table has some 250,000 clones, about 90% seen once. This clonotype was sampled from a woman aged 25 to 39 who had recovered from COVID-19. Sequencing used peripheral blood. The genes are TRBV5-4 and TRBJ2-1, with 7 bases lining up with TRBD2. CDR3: CASSLAGGVNNEQFF. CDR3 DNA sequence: TGTGCCAGCAGCTTGGCGGGGGGTGTAAACAATGAGCAGTTCTTC.